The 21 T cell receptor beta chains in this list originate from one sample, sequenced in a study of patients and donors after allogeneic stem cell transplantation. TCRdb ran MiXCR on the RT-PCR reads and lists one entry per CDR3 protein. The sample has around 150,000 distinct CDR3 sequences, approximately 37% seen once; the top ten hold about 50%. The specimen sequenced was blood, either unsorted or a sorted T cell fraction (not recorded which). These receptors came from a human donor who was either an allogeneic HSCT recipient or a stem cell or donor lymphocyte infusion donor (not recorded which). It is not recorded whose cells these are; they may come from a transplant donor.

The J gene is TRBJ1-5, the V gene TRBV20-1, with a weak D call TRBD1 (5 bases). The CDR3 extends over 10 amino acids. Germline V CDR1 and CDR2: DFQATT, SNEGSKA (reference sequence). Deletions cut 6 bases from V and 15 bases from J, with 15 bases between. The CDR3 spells CSAFMEGPHF. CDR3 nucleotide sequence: TGCAGTGCCTTTATGGAGGGGCCGCATTTT.

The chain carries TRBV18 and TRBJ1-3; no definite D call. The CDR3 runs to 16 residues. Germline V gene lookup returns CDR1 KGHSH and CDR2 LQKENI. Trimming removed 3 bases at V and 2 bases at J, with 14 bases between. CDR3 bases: TGTGCCAGCTCACCCCTCGGACTTCCAGCTGGAAACACCATATATTTT. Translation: CASSPLGLPAGNTIYF.

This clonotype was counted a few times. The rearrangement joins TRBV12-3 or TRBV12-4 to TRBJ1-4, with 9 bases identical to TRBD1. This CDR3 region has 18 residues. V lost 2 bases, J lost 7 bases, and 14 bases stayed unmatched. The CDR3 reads CASSLYVGQGGKIEKLFF. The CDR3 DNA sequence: TGTGCCAGCAGTTTATACGTGGGACAGGGCGGAAAGATTGAAAAACTGTTTTTT.

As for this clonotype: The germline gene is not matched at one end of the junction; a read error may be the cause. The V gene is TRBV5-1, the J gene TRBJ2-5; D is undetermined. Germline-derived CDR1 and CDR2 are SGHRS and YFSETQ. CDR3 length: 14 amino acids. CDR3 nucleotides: TGCGCCAGCAGCTTGGTTTTCGACCAAAAGACCCAGTACTTC. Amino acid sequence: CASSLVFDQKTQYF. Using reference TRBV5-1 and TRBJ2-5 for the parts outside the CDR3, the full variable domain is KAGVTQTPRYLIKTRGQQVTLSCSPISGHRSVSWYQQTPGQGLQFLFEYFSETQRNKGNFPGRFSGRQFSNSRSEMNVSTLELGDSALYLCASSLVFDQKTQYFGPGTRLLVL.

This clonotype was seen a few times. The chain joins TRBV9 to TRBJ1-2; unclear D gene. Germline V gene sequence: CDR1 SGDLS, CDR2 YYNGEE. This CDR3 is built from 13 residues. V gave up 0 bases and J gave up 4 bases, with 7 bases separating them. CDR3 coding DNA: TGTGCCAGCAGCGTAGAACGTGGCTATGGCTACACCTTC. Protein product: CASSVERGYGYTF.

The CDR3 nucleotides read TGTGCCAGCAGCCAGGCCGGGAACCAAGAGACCCAGTACTTC. Protein product: CASSQAGNQETQYF. The V call is TRBV7-2, the J call TRBJ2-5; D perhaps matches TRBD2 (5 bases). CDR1 is SGHTA, CDR2 FQGNSA, per germline. Trimming cost V 5 bases and J 0 bases, with 10 bases left between them. The CDR3 is 14 amino acids. Based on the CDR3 plus reference TRBV7-2 and TRBJ2-5, the full variable domain is GAGVSQSPSNKVTEKGKDVELRCDPISGHTALYWYRQSLGQGLEFLIYFQGNSAPDKSGLPSDRFSAERTGGSVSTLTIQRTQQEDSAVYLCASSQAGNQETQYFGPGTRLLVL.

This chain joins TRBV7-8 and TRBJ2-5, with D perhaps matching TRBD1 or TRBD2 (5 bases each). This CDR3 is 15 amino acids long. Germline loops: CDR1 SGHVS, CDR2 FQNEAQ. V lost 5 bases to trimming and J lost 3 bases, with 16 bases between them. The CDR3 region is CASSPGPGPEETQYF. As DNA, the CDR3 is TGTGCCAGCAGCCCCGGCCCGGGACCAGAAGAGACCCAGTACTTC.

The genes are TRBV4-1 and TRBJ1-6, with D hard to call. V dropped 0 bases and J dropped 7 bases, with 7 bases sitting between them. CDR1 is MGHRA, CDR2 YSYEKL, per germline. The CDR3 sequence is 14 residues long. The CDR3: CASSQEVANSPLHF. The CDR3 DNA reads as TGCGCCAGCAGCCAAGAGGTGGCGAATTCACCCCTCCACTTT.

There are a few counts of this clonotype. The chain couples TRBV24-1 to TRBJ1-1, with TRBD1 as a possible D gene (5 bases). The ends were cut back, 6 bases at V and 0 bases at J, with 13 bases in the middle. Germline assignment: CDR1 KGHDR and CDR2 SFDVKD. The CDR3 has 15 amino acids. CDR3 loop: CATSIGEDLNTEAFF. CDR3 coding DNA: TGTGCCACCAGTATAGGGGAAGACTTGAACACTGAAGCTTTCTTT.

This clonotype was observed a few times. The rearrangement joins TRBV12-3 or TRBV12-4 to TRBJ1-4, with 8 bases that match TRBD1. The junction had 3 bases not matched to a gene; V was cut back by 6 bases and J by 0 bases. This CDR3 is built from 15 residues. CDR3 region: CASSTTGATNEKLFF. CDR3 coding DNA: TGTGCCAGCAGCACGACAGGGGCAACTAATGAAAAACTGTTTTTT.

This chain's CDR3 is CASGKGANQPQHF. The CDR3 nucleotides read TGTGCCTCCGGGAAAGGGGCCAATCAGCCCCAGCATTTT. This chain links TRBV7-3 with TRBJ1-5; possibly TRBD1 for D (5 bases). This CDR3 region has 13 residues. CDR1 SGHTA and CDR2 FQGTGA come from the germline V gene. Trimming removed 11 bases from V and 3 bases from J, with 14 bases in between.

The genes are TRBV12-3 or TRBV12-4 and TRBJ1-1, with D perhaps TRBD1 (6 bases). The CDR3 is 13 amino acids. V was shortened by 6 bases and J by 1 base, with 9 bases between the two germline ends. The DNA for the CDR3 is TGTGCCAGCAGCATGACAGGGAACACTGAAGCTTTCTTT. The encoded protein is CASSMTGNTEAFF.

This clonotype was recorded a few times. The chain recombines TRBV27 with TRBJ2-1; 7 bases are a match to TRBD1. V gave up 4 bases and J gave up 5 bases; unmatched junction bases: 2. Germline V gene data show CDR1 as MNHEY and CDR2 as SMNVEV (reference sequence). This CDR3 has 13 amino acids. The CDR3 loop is CASSWDSDNEQFF. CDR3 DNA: TGTGCCAGCAGTTGGGACAGCGACAATGAGCAGTTCTTC.

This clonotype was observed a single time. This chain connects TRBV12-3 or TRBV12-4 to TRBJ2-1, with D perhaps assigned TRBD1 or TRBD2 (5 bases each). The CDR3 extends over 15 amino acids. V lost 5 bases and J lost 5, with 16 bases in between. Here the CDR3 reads CASSPGSGLDNEQFF. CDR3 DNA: TGTGCCAGCAGTCCGGGTTCGGGGCTTGACAATGAGCAGTTCTTC.

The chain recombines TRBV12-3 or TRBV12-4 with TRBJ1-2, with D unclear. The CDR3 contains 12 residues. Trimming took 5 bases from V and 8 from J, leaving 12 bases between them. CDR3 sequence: CASSPAVGGYTF. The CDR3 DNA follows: TGTGCCAGCAGTCCCGCGGTGGGAGGCTACACCTTC.

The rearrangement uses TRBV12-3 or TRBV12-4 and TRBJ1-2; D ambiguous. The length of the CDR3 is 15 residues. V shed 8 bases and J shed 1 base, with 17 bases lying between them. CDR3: CASSPSGLLNYGYTF. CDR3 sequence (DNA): TGTGCCAGCTCCCCGAGCGGGTTACTTAACTATGGCTACACCTTC.

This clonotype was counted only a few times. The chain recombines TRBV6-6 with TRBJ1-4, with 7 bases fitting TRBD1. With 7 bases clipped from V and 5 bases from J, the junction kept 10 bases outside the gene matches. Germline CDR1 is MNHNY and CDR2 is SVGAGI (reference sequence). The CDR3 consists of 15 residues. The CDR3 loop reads CASTRRQGPNEKLFF. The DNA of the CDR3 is TGTGCCAGCACTAGACGACAGGGCCCCAATGAAAAACTGTTTTTT.

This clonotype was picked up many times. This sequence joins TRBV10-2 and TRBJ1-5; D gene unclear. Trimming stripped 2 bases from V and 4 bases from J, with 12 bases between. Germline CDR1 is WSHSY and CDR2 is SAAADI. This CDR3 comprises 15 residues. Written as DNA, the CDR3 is TGCGCCAGCAGTGAGAGGCCAGAACCAAATCAGCCCCAGCATTTT. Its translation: CASSERPEPNQPQHF.

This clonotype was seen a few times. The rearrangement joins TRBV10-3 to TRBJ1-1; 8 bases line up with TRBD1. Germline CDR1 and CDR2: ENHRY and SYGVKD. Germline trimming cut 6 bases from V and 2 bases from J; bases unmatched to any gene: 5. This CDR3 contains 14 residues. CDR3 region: CAIREQGGNTEAFF. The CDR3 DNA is TGTGCCATCAGGGAACAGGGGGGTAACACTGAAGCTTTCTTT.

CDR3 sequence reads: CAIRRGVAGMFNQETQYF. DNA of the CDR3: TGTGCCATCCGAAGGGGGGTGGCAGGGATGTTTAACCAAGAGACCCAGTACTTC. The V call is TRBV10-3, the J call TRBJ2-5; D may correspond to TRBD1 or TRBD2 (6 bases each). Trimming took 8 bases from V and 0 from J, leaving 25 bases between them. The CDR3 length is 18 residues. Germline V lookup: CDR1 ENHRY, CDR2 SYGVKD.

The CDR3 DNA follows: TGTGCCAGCAGCTTGTCGGGTGCCAAAAACATTCAGTACTTC. Its protein product is CASSLSGAKNIQYF. The chain couples TRBV5-5 to TRBJ2-4; D is ambiguous. The V end lost 1 base, the J end lost 1 base, and 6 bases lay between the germline ends. The length of the CDR3 is 14 residues. Per germline, CDR1 SGHKS and CDR2 YYEKEE (reference sequence).